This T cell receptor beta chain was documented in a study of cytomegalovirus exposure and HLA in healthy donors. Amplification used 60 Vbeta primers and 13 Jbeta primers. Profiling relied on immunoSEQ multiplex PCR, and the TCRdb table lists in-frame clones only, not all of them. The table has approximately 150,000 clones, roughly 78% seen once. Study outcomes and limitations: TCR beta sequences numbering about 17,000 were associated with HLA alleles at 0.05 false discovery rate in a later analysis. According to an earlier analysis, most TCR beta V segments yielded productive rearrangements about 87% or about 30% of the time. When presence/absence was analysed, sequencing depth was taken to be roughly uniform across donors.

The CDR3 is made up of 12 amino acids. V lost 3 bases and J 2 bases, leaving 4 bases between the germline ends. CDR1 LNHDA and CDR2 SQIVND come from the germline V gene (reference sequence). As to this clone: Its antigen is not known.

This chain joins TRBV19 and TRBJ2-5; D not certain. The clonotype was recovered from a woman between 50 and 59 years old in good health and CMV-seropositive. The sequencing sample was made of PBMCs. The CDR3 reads CASSIRQETQYF. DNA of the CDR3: TGTGCCAGTAGTATCAGACAAGAGACCCAGTACTTC.